The text below deals with one T cell receptor (beta chain). This CDR3 has 15 amino acids. Trimming took 2 bases from V and 3 from J, leaving 10 bases between them. The germline gives CDR1 SGHVS, CDR2 FNYEAQ. Followed over time, Seattle patients had been enrolled while infection was active. As processed by the authors: Reference gene primer amplification gave nucleated cell count estimates. Produced via immunoSEQ multiplex PCR; TCRdb's table is partial and in-frame only. V and J calls and clone size follow that table, whereas D and trimming were derived from the DNA. Among about 150,000 clones listed, 75% to 85% were seen once. The sample comes from a study of blood T cell repertoires in COVID-19.

The material sequenced was peripheral blood. This TCR came from a woman in her 70s with COVID-19, enrolled during active disease. This chain joins TRBV7-6 and TRBJ2-2, with D maybe TRBD1 (6 bases). DNA of the CDR3: TGTGCCAGCAGCTTACGCCAGGGGTACACCGGGGAGCTGTTTTTT. This encodes CASSLRQGYTGELFF.